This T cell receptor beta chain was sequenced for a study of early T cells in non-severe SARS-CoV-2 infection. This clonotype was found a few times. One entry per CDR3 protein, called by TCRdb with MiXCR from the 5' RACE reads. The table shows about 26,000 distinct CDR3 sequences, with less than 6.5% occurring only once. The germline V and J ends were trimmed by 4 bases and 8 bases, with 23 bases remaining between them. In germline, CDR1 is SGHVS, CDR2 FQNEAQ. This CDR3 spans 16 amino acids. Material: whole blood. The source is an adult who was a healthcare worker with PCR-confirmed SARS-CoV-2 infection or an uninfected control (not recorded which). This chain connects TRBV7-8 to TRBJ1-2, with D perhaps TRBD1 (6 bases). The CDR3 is CASSWREGLQGLGYTF. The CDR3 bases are TGTGCCAGCAGCTGGAGAGAGGGACTCCAGGGGTTAGGCTACACCTTC.